Shown below are 19 T cell receptor beta chains from a single sample sequenced in a study of cytomegalovirus exposure and HLA in healthy donors. PCR was performed using 60 Vbeta and 13 Jbeta primers. Profiled with immunoSEQ multiplex PCR; TCRdb holds only in-frame clones, not every one. Recorded for this sample: around 70,000 clones. The sample was PBMCs. The receptors shown here come from a middle-aged man in good health and CMV-seronegative.

The rearrangement uses TRBV5-1 and TRBJ2-7; maybe TRBD1 (6 bases). Germline V gene lookup returns CDR1 SGHRS and CDR2 YFSETQ. The V end lost 0 bases, the J end lost 3 bases, and 13 bases lay between the germline ends. This CDR3 is built from 15 residues. The CDR3 sequence is CASSLGDRPNYEQYF. The CDR3 DNA reads TGCGCCAGCAGCTTGGGAGACAGGCCGAACTACGAGCAGTACTTC.

J is TRBJ2-7 and V is TRBV7-2; 7 nucleotides match TRBD2. J gave up 6 bases and V 4 bases, and 12 bases lay outside the gene matches. This CDR3 has 15 amino acids. Germline V gene data show CDR1 as SGHTA and CDR2 as FQGNSA. CDR3 DNA: TGTGCCAGCAGCTCAGGCGGGGGACGGTCACTCGAGCAGTACTTC. It is translated as CASSSGGGRSLEQYF.

V is TRBV11-2 and J is TRBJ1-1; a possible D gene is TRBD1 (5 bases). The V end was cut by 5 bases, the J end by 4 bases, with 17 bases between. The CDR3 consists of 15 residues. Per the germline V gene, CDR1 is SGHAT and CDR2 is FQNNGV. The CDR3: CASSPLGVGGTEAFF. The CDR3 DNA follows: TGTGCCAGCAGCCCCCTCGGGGTGGGGGGCACTGAAGCTTTCTTT.

This chain joins TRBV7-2 and TRBJ2-7; possible D gene TRBD1, 5 bases. The germline V and J ends were trimmed by 2 bases and 4 bases, with 9 bases remaining between them. This CDR3 is 13 amino acids long. CDR1 is SGHTA, CDR2 FQGNSA, per germline. The CDR3: CASSLMTEYEQYF. CDR3 DNA sequence: TGTGCCAGCAGCTTAATGACAGAATACGAGCAGTACTTC.

The rearrangement joins TRBV7-2 to TRBJ2-1; perhaps TRBD1 as D (6 bases). The V gene lost 0 bases and the J gene lost 7 bases, with 16 bases spanning the gap. The CDR3 runs 16 residues. Per the germline V gene, CDR1 is SGHTA and CDR2 is FQGNSA. The CDR3 loop is CASSLASNREQNEQFF. CDR3 bases: TGTGCCAGCAGCTTAGCGTCGAACAGGGAGCAGAATGAGCAGTTCTTC.

CDR3 DNA: TGTGCCAGCAGCCAAGGGGGACTAGCGGGGGGGCCAGGGTACAATGAGCAGTTCTTC. Translated, it gives CASSQGGLAGGPGYNEQFF. The chain carries TRBV4-2 and TRBJ2-1; TRBD2 agrees at 16 bases. The V segment lost 1 base and the J segment 4 bases; nucleotides outside the gene matches: 7. The CDR3 sequence is 19 residues long. CDR1 and CDR2 from the germline V gene are LGHNA and YNFKEQ.

This chain's CDR3 is CASSLVGQGQNTEAFF. DNA of the CDR3: TGTGCCAGCAGCTTAGTTGGGCAGGGGCAAAACACTGAAGCTTTCTTT. V is TRBV7-2 and J is TRBJ1-1; the D gene is possibly TRBD1 (6 bases). V lost 1 base and J 2 bases, leaving 14 bases between the germline ends. The CDR3 loop spans 16 amino acids. The germline V gene has CDR1 SGHTA and CDR2 FQGNSA.

This clone is identified as medium-sized from frequency. The rearrangement links TRBV6-5 to TRBJ1-3; D gene ambiguous. V was pared by 8 bases and J by 0 bases, with 2 bases between. The V gene's germline CDR1 is MNHEY and CDR2 SVGAGI. The CDR3 runs to 11 residues. The CDR3 here is CASYSGNTIYF. The CDR3 DNA is TGTGCCAGCTACTCTGGAAACACCATATATTTT.

The chain has TRBV29-1 and TRBJ2-6; 9 bases align to TRBD1. This CDR3 has 17 amino acids. With 2 bases clipped from V and 4 bases from J, the junction kept 9 bases outside the gene matches. CDR1 is SQVTM and CDR2 is ANQGSEA in the germline V gene. CDR3 nucleotide sequence: TGCAGCGTTGAAATCCGGGACAGGGTTGCCGGGGCCAACGTCCTGACTTTC. As protein: CSVEIRDRVAGANVLTF.

The chain couples TRBV9 to TRBJ2-1; 7 bases match TRBD2. There are 15 residues in the CDR3. Looked up from germline, CDR1 is SGDLS and CDR2 is YYNGEE. J gave up 2 bases and V 3 bases, and 5 bases lay outside the gene matches. This CDR3 reads CASSGEAGTYNEQFF. CDR3 sequence (DNA): TGTGCCAGCAGCGGAGAAGCGGGAACCTACAATGAGCAGTTCTTC.

The V gene is TRBV7-9, the J gene TRBJ1-1; D perhaps matches TRBD1 (6 bases). This CDR3 is built from 15 residues. Trimming stripped 5 bases from V and 1 base from J, with 14 bases between. CDR1 and CDR2 from the germline V gene are SEHNR and FQNEAQ (reference sequence). The CDR3 DNA reads as TGTGCCAGCAGCGTCTACAGGGAGGGGAACACTGAAGCTTTCTTT. Its protein is CASSVYREGNTEAFF. Filled out from reference TRBV7-9 and TRBJ1-1, the complete variable domain reads DTGVSQNPRHKITKRGQNVTFRCDPISEHNRLYWYRQTLGQGPEFLTYFQNEAQLEKSRLLSDRFSAERPKGSFSTLEIQRTEQGDSAMYLCASSVYREGNTEAFFGQGTRLTVV.

V and J are TRBV7-6 and TRBJ2-1; D remains unclear. Looked up from germline, CDR1 is SGHVS and CDR2 is FNYEAQ. There are 11 residues in the CDR3. Trimming took off 3 bases at V and 10 bases at J, with 7 bases between the two ends. The CDR3 nucleotides are TGTGCCAGCAGCTTTCGAGCAGAGCAGTTCTTC. Its translation: CASSFRAEQFF. Supplemented by reference TRBV7-6 and TRBJ2-1, the full variable domain reads GAGVSQSPRYKVTKRGQDVALRCDPISGHVSLYWYRQALGQGPEFLTYFNYEAQQDKSGLPNDRFSAERPEGSISTLTIQRTEQRDSAMYRCASSFRAEQFFGPGTRLTVL.

V gene TRBV5-6 combines with J gene TRBJ2-7; 10 bases fit TRBD1. Per the germline V gene, CDR1 is SGHDT and CDR2 is YYEEEE. V shed 4 bases, J shed 9 bases, and the junction held 4 bases outside the gene matches. The CDR3 contains 12 residues. The CDR3 DNA reads TGTGCCAGCAGCGCCAGGGACAGGGGGCAGTACTTC. It is translated as CASSARDRGQYF.

This rearrangement joins TRBV6-4 to TRBJ2-1, with a tentative D call TRBD1 (6 bases). The CDR3 length is 11 residues. V lost 0 bases to trimming and J lost 12 bases, with 6 bases between them. In germline, CDR1 is MRHNA, CDR2 SNTAGT. CDR3 sequence reads: CASSDSGAQFF. In nucleotides, the CDR3 is TGTGCCAGCAGTGACTCGGGGGCGCAGTTCTTC.

The gene calls are TRBV7-9 and TRBJ2-3, with D maybe TRBD2 (6 bases). In germline, CDR1 is SEHNR, CDR2 FQNEAQ (reference sequence). The CDR3 extends over 16 amino acids. Trimming stripped 5 bases from V and 0 bases from J, with 15 bases between. As DNA, the CDR3 is TGTGCCAGCAGCCCTTGGGGCGGGATTAGCACAGATACGCAGTATTTT. It translates to CASSPWGGISTDTQYF.

The J gene is TRBJ1-1, the V gene TRBV11-3; D unclear. CDR3 length equals 14 residues. Per the germline V gene, CDR1 is SGHNT and CDR2 is YENEEA. Trimming pared 5 bases from V and 5 bases from J, leaving 15 bases between. CDR3 DNA: TGTGCCAGCAGCAAAAGTGGGTGGGAGACTGAAGCTTTCTTT. Protein product: CASSKSGWETEAFF.

V usage is TRBV18 and J usage is TRBJ2-1; TRBD2 agrees at 7 bases. The CDR3 consists of 15 residues. The germline V gene encodes CDR1 KGHSH and CDR2 LQKENI. V dropped 3 bases and J dropped 9; count of bases not matched to a gene: 11. CDR3 protein: CASSPTAGVLGEQFF. CDR3 bases: TGTGCCAGCTCACCCACGGCGGGAGTATTAGGTGAGCAGTTCTTC.

The CDR3, as DNA: TGTGCCAGCAGCGCTGGCAGGGTATCTAGTTCCTACGAGCAGTACTTC. It specifies CASSAGRVSSSYEQYF. The rearrangement joins TRBV5-4 to TRBJ2-5; possibly TRBD1 for D (5 bases). The J call may not be correct, given that the DNA end is closer to TRBJ2-7. Germline V gene sequence: CDR1 SGHNT, CDR2 YYREEE (reference sequence). The CDR3 loop spans 16 amino acids.

The J gene is TRBJ2-1, the V gene TRBV21-1; the D segment call TRBD2 is taken from the table without a DNA check. TRBV21-1 counts as a pseudogene. The CDR3 length is 16 residues. The CDR3 nucleotides are TGTGCCAGCAAGATGCGACTTGCCGGGAGTTACTGTGAGCAGTTCTTC. Its translation is CASKMRLAGSYCEQFF.